The 13 T cell receptor beta chains listed next were all sequenced from one sample in a study of T-cell memory formation after mild COVID-19. TCRdb fed the 5' RACE reads into MiXCR, producing one record per CDR3 protein. The table records about 440,000 distinct CDR3 sequences, roughly 20% of them present only once. The sequenced material came from PBMCs or a T cell subset sorted from them (not recorded which). Receptor source: an adult woman who had mild COVID-19 (a few samples of this study predate the infection). Cell type and time point are not known.

The V gene is TRBV5-1, the J gene TRBJ2-3, with unresolved D. The V gene's germline CDR1 is SGHRS and CDR2 YFSETQ. The CDR3 totals 14 residues. V was trimmed by 4 bases and J by 2 bases, leaving 11 bases between them. The CDR3 bases are TGCGCCAGCAGCACCTACTTCCCCACAGATACGCAGTATTTT. Protein product: CASSTYFPTDTQYF.

The chain employs TRBV15 and TRBJ2-7, with 10 nucleotides matching TRBD1. This CDR3 is built from 15 residues. J lost 3 bases, V lost 0 bases, and 2 bases had no gene match. The germline V gene has CDR1 LNHNV and CDR2 YYDKDF (reference sequence). The CDR3 DNA reads TGTGCCACCAGCAGAGAAGGGACAGGGGTCTACGAGCAGTACTTC. This sequence encodes CATSREGTGVYEQYF.

This clonotype was picked up a small number of times. The chain links TRBV20-1 to TRBJ1-5; no firm D call. The germline CDR1 and CDR2 sequences are DFQATT and SNEGSKA (reference sequence). V lost 2 bases and J 3 bases, leaving 14 bases between the germline ends. The length of the CDR3 is 15 residues. The CDR3 nucleotides are TGCAGTGCTAGACATACCCCGGTGGACAATCAGCCCCAGCATTTT. It encodes CSARHTPVDNQPQHF.

This clonotype occurred a few times. This chain uses TRBV5-6 with TRBJ2-2; D not resolved. The V and J ends lost 0 bases and 3 bases respectively, with 3 bases between them. This CDR3 comprises 13 residues. In germline, CDR1 is SGHDT, CDR2 YYEEEE. CDR3 sequence (DNA): TGTGCCAGCAGCTTGGGATACACCGGGGAGCTGTTTTTT. As protein: CASSLGYTGELFF.

This chain links TRBV5-1 with TRBJ2-1; the D gene is possibly TRBD2 (6 bases). The CDR3 sequence is 14 residues long. Germline V gene data show CDR1 as SGHRS and CDR2 as YFSETQ. V lost 0 bases to trimming and J lost 12 bases, with 16 bases between them. In nucleotides, the CDR3 is TGCGCCAGCAGCTTGGGACTAGGCGATATATGGCAGTTCTTC. Its translation is CASSLGLGDIWQFF.

In regard to this clonotype: One junction end does not reproduce the germline sequence, and a read error may be involved. The V and J genes are TRBV9 and TRBJ2-4, with 12 bases lining up with TRBD2. This CDR3 contains 16 residues. The germline V gene encodes CDR1 SGDLS and CDR2 YYNGEE. The CDR3 loop is CASSADTSGRLNIKYF. CDR3 nucleotide sequence: TGTGCCAGCAGCGCCGATACTAGCGGGAGGTTAAACATTAAGTACTTC.

The chain employs TRBV4-1 and TRBJ1-2; the D is unclear. Germline V CDR1 and CDR2: MGHRA, YSYEKL. V lost 0 bases and J lost 8, with 13 bases in between. The CDR3 covers 14 residues. CDR3 sequence: CASSQDERVKGYTF. The CDR3 DNA sequence: TGCGCCAGCAGCCAAGATGAAAGGGTTAAAGGCTACACCTTC.

There are a few counts of this clonotype. The rearrangement uses TRBV15 and TRBJ2-3; no clear D gene. CDR1 and CDR2 (germline): LNHNV, YYDKDF (reference sequence). The CDR3 loop spans 13 amino acids. The V gene lost 5 bases and the J gene lost 10 bases, with 16 bases spanning the gap. For the CDR3, the DNA is TGTGCCACCAGCCTTCGCGCGGCCGATCCGCAGTATTTT. Amino acid sequence: CATSLRAADPQYF.

This clonotype was observed a few times. This CDR3 reads CASSEQGNTGELFF. For the CDR3, the DNA is TGTGCCAGCAGTGAACAGGGTAACACCGGGGAGCTGTTTTTT. This chain connects TRBV6-1 to TRBJ2-2; D may be TRBD1 (5 bases). This CDR3 is built from 14 residues. CDR1 MNHNS and CDR2 SASEGT come from the germline V gene. Trimming removed 2 bases from V and 2 bases from J, with 6 bases in between.

This clonotype was counted only a few times. An end of the junction differs from the germline gene, which may be a read error. CDR3 loop: CASSLVYSPGGYLCF. CDR3 nucleotide sequence: TGTGCCAGCAGCTTAGTATATAGTCCGGGAGGCTACCTCTGCTTC. This chain joins TRBV7-9 and TRBJ2-1; 7 bases line up with TRBD2. The CDR3 has 15 residues. Germline V lookup: CDR1 SEHNR, CDR2 FQNEAQ (reference sequence).

This clonotype was observed a few times. The gene calls are TRBV4-1 and TRBJ1-3, with D possibly matching TRBD1 (6 bases). Looked up from germline, CDR1 is MGHRA and CDR2 is YSYEKL. CDR3 length: 14 residues. The V gene lost 7 bases and the J gene lost 0 bases, with 10 bases spanning the gap. CDR3 in DNA: TGCGCCAGCACGGGGGGCAGCTCTGGAAACACCATATATTTT. Amino acids: CASTGGSSGNTIYF.

This rearrangement joins TRBV6-2 or TRBV6-3 to TRBJ2-3; either TRBD1 or TRBD2 may supply D (5 bases each). Trimming took 0 bases from V and 2 from J, leaving 9 bases between them. In germline, CDR1 is MNHEY, CDR2 SVGEGT. The CDR3 spans 15 residues. This CDR3 is CASSYSTGPTDTQYF. CDR3 DNA sequence: TGTGCCAGCAGTTACTCGACGGGGCCCACAGATACGCAGTATTTT.

The CDR3 protein is CASSYPAGRSLNEQFF. CDR3 DNA sequence: TGTGCCAGCAGTTACCCTGCCGGGAGGTCCCTCAATGAGCAGTTCTTC. The chain employs TRBV6-2 or TRBV6-3 and TRBJ2-1; 7 bases line up with TRBD2. The length of the CDR3 is 16 residues. The trim removed 2 bases at V and 6 bases at J, leaving 10 bases unmatched. Germline V gene lookup returns CDR1 MNHEY and CDR2 SVGEGT.